This entry lists 8 T cell receptor beta chains sequenced from one sample in a study of blood T cell repertoires in COVID-19. Sequencing used immunoSEQ multiplex PCR; TCRdb keeps in-frame clones, though not all of them. This table holds approximately 200,000 clones, 79% found once. Sequencing was performed on peripheral blood. These receptors originate from a man in his 60s with active or convalescent COVID-19.

The chain is built from TRBV6-2 or TRBV6-3 and TRBJ2-3, with D tentatively TRBD2 (6 bases). This CDR3 has 14 amino acids. CDR1 and CDR2 from the germline V gene are MNHEY and SVGEGT. Trimming shortened V by 6 bases and J by 6 bases, and 16 bases separated the two germline ends. The CDR3 reads CASSKGWEDDTQYF. The CDR3 region has the DNA TGTGCCAGCAGCAAGGGATGGGAGGATGATACGCAGTATTTT.

The gene calls are TRBV29-1 and TRBJ1-2; D gene uncertain. The germline V gene encodes CDR1 SQVTM and CDR2 ANQGSEA. The CDR3 is 12 amino acids. The V gene lost 3 bases and the J gene lost 7 bases, with 12 bases spanning the gap. CDR3 coding DNA: TGCAGCGTTGACCCTACGGCGGGTGGCTACACCTTC. Translating it yields CSVDPTAGGYTF.

This chain uses TRBV7-2 with TRBJ2-5; 10 bases fit TRBD2. This CDR3 has 15 amino acids. Germline values: CDR1 SGHTA, CDR2 FQGNSA. The V segment lost 3 bases and the J segment 2 bases; nucleotides outside the gene matches: 3. The DNA for the CDR3 is TGTGCCAGCAGCTTCCTAGCGGGAGCTCAAGAGACCCAGTACTTC. This encodes CASSFLAGAQETQYF.

V usage is TRBV28 and J usage is TRBJ2-4; possible D gene TRBD1, 6 bases. Germline CDR1 is MDHEN and CDR2 is SYDVKM. V was shortened by 5 bases and J by 0 bases, with 11 bases between the two germline ends. This CDR3 is 15 amino acids long. The CDR3 spells CASSRGTLAKNIQYF. DNA for the CDR3: TGTGCCAGCAGTCGAGGGACATTAGCCAAAAACATTCAGTACTTC.

The gene calls are TRBV7-9 and TRBJ1-3; possibly TRBD1 for D (6 bases). This CDR3 contains 15 residues. Between the trimmed V and J ends, which lost 11 bases and 0 bases, there was a span of 17 bases. CDR1 is SEHNR, CDR2 FQNEAQ, per germline (reference sequence). CDR3 sequence (DNA): TGTGCCGTCCCACTGGGGGCAGTCTCTGGAAACACCATATATTTT. As protein: CAVPLGAVSGNTIYF.

The rearrangement uses TRBV7-2 and TRBJ2-3, with TRBD1 matching 8 bases. The junction had 5 bases not matched to a gene; V was cut back by 1 base and J by 2 bases. The germline V gene has CDR1 SGHTA and CDR2 FQGNSA. The CDR3 is 16 amino acids. CDR3 nucleotides: TGTGCCAGCAGCTTAGACGGGACAGGCTACACAGATACGCAGTATTTT. Its protein is CASSLDGTGYTDTQYF.

The table lists this clone with a few counts. The gene calls are TRBV6-5 and TRBJ2-3; possible D gene TRBD2, 5 bases. The germline gives CDR1 MNHEY, CDR2 SVGAGI. Trimming pared 4 bases from V and 0 bases from J, leaving 5 bases between. This CDR3 region has 13 residues. The CDR3 nucleotides read TGTGCCAGCAGTTGGACTAGCACAGATACGCAGTATTTT. Amino acid sequence: CASSWTSTDTQYF.

This chain joins TRBV4-2 and TRBJ1-2, with D possibly being TRBD1 (5 bases). The CDR3 length is 16 residues. V was clipped by 0 bases and J by 3 bases, with 14 bases between them. Germline V gene sequence: CDR1 LGHNA, CDR2 YNFKEQ. The CDR3 DNA reads as TGTGCCAGCAGCCAAGATGAGCGGGGGTCGGACTATGGCTACACCTTC. Its protein product is CASSQDERGSDYGYTF.